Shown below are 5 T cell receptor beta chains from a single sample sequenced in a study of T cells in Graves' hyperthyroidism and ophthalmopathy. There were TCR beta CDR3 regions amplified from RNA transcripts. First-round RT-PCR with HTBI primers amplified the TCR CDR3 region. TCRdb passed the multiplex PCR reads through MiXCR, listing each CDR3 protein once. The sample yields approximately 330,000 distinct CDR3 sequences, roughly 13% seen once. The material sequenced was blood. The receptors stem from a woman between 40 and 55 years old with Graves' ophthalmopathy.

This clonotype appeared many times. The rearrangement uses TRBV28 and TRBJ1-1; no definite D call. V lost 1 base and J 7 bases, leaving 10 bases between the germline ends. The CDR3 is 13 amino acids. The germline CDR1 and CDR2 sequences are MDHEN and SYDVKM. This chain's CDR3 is CASSLSYSLEAFF. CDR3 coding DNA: TGTGCCAGCAGTTTATCCTACAGCCTTGAAGCTTTCTTT.

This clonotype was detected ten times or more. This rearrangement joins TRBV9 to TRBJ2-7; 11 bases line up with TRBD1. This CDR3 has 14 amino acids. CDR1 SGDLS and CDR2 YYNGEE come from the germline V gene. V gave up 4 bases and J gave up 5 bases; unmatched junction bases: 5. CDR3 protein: CASSPGTGGNEQYF. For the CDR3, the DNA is TGTGCCAGCAGCCCCGGGACAGGGGGAAACGAGCAGTACTTC.

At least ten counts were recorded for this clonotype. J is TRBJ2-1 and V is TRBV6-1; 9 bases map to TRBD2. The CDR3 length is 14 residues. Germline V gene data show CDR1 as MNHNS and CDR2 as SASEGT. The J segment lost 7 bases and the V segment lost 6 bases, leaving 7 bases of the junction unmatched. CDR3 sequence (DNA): TGTGCCAGCAGCCCCGGACTAGCGCGGAATGAGCAGTTCTTC. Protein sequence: CASSPGLARNEQFF.

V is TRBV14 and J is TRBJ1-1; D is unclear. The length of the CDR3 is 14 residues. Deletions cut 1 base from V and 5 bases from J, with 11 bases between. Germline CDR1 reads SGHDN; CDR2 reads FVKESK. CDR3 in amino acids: CASSQARFYTEAFF. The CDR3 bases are TGTGCCAGCAGCCAAGCAAGGTTTTATACTGAAGCTTTCTTT.

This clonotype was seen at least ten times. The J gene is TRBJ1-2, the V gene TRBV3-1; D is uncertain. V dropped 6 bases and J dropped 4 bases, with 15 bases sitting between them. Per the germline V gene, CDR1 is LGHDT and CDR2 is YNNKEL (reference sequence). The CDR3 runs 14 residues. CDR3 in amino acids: CASSQTIGLYGYTF. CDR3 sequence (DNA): TGTGCCAGCAGTCAGACAATTGGACTCTATGGCTACACCTTC.